Given below is one TCR beta chain in context. The target antigen is unknown. The data stem from a study of T cells after yellow fever vaccination. Study summary: SMART-Seq v4 Ultra Low Input handled preparation of low-cell-number fractions.

Study results and caveats: Reappearance after the booster was observed for most primary-vaccination clones (roughly 97% CD4, about 91% CD8).

CDR3 length: 15 amino acids. The germline gives CDR1 SGHTA, CDR2 FQGTGA. Trimming shortened V by 0 bases and J by 8 bases, and 14 bases separated the two germline ends. TCR cDNA was made by 5'RACE template switching, adding a universal primer site and UMIs. TCRdb re-derived calls from the 5' RACE reads in MiXCR, one entry per CDR3 protein. The table lists hundreds of thousands of distinct CDR3 sequences, roughly 13% of them singletons. This clonotype originated in a man younger than 45 who received the YFV17D yellow fever vaccine. The sample in question was PBMCs, obtained on the day of the yellow fever booster vaccination. This rearrangement joins TRBV7-3 to TRBJ2-1; either TRBD1 or TRBD2 may supply D (5 bases each). The CDR3 protein is CASSLTVGVLDEQFF. The CDR3 region has the DNA TGTGCCAGCAGCTTAACCGTGGGGGTACTCGATGAGCAGTTCTTC.